What follows describes a single T cell receptor beta chain. The data derive from a study of blood T cell repertoires in COVID-19. Study information: The study drew acute and convalescent COVID-19 samples from the United States, Italy and Spain. T cells, B-cell-depleted T cells, or PBMCs supplied cDNA or gDNA.

The J segment lost 5 bases and the V segment lost 6 bases, leaving 6 bases of the junction unmatched. The V gene's germline CDR1 is SQVTM and CDR2 ANQGSEA. CDR3 length: 13 amino acids. Original analysis: From reference gene primer amplification, estimates of nucleated cell counts were derived. Assay used: immunoSEQ multiplex PCR; TCRdb lists only in-frame clones, some missing. That table furnishes V, J and clone size, whereas the DNA furnished D and trimming. The sample has fewer than 90,000 clones; 84% are singletons. The rearrangement links TRBV29-1 to TRBJ2-1; 8 bases align to TRBD1. The origin of this receptor is a human donor in a cohort sampled during active COVID-19. Sequences were obtained from peripheral blood. CDR3 in amino acids: CSVTTGGNNEQFF. The CDR3 DNA reads TGCAGCGTCACTACAGGGGGGAACAATGAGCAGTTCTTC.